The TCR beta chain under discussion was sequenced for a study of tumor and adjacent non-tumor tissue in lung cancer. Study summary: Histology: eleven to twelve adenocarcinoma, a couple of squamous cell carcinoma, 1 small cell lung cancer. Samples averaged roughly 4.2 million productive TCRbeta reads each. General study findings and limits: Patients with more diverse tumor TCRs had worse survival. Top 100 clones took a larger repertoire share in normal lung.

The template was RNA from unsorted bulk tissue. TCRbeta libraries were built with three rounds of nested PCR, modified from ARM-PCR. A single record per CDR3 protein comes from TCRdb applying MiXCR to the multiplex PCR reads. The sample yields approximately 120,000 distinct CDR3 sequences, 60% to 70% seen once. This clonotype was detected only a few times. The antigen is not known. The TCR comes from a man under 40 with non-small cell lung cancer. The sample comprised lung tumor tissue.

In nucleotides, the CDR3 is TGTGCCACCAGTGATGGTGGGGTCAAGTACTACGAGCAGTACTTC. It codes for CATSDGGVKYYEQYF. This sequence joins TRBV24-1 and TRBJ2-7; D gene unclear. V lost 3 bases and J lost 3, with 14 bases in between. This CDR3 spans 15 amino acids. Germline V gene lookup returns CDR1 KGHDR and CDR2 SFDVKD.